A selection of T cell receptor beta chains follows, all from one sample in a study of post-analysis software for immune sequencing data. In TCRdb, the PCR reads were re-called with MiXCR into one record per CDR3 protein. This table has some 260,000 distinct CDR3 sequences, just over 35% appearing once. The sequenced sample was blood. Receptors were obtained from a girl between 10 and 17 years old with multiple sclerosis. Each CDR3 is given with its conserved first and last residue. A D gene is named only where the DNA matches it firmly. Expanded clones are given a class, and other clones once, few, many or no size at all.

v_gene	d_gene	j_gene	abundance	CDR3aa	CDR3nt
TRBV11-2	TRBD1	TRBJ1-1	few	CASSWDRVGATEAFF	TGTGCCAGCAGCTGGGACAGGGTAGGCGCCACTGAAGCTTTCTTT
TRBV18	NA	TRBJ1-5	NA	CASSPGFGQPQHF	TGTGCCAGCTCACCAGGATTTGGTCAGCCCCAGCATTTT
TRBV7-9	NA	TRBJ1-5	many	CASSPMGNQPQHF	TGTGCCAGCAGCCCTATGGGGAATCAGCCCCAGCATTTT
TRBV28	NA	TRBJ2-1	NA	CASSPPQGVLYNEQFF	TGTGCCAGCAGCCCCCCACAGGGCGTTCTCTACAATGAGCAGTTCTTC
TRBV7-9	NA	TRBJ1-2	few	CASSPAGPIYGYTF	TGTGCCAGCAGCCCGGCCGGACCGATCTATGGCTACACCTTC
TRBV7-3	NA	TRBJ2-3	many	CASSPGVTDTQYF	TGTGCCAGCAGCCCTGGGGTCACAGATACGCAGTATTTT
TRBV7-8	TRBD1	TRBJ2-7	few	CASSLNPRDRGYEQYF	TGTGCCAGCAGCTTAAACCCCCGGGACAGGGGTTACGAGCAGTACTTC
TRBV12-3/TRBV12-4	TRBD1	TRBJ2-1	many	CASSDRVGEQFF	TGTGCCAGCAGCGACAGGGTGGGTGAGCAGTTCTTC
TRBV21-1	NA	TRBJ2-7	few	CASSNCLGAGDRGSSYEQYF	TGTGCCAGCAGCAATTGTTTGGGAGCCGGGGACAGGGGGAGCTCCTACGAGCAGTACTTC
TRBV20-1	NA	TRBJ1-2	many	CSARKRDFLGYTF	TGCAGTGCTAGAAAAAGGGACTTTCTTGGCTACACCTTC
TRBV7-2	TRBD1	TRBJ2-2	few	CASSLAWGQGPGELFF	TGTGCCAGCAGCTTAGCGTGGGGACAGGGTCCCGGGGAGCTGTTTTTT
TRBV20-1	TRBD2	TRBJ2-3	NA	CSAVGLAGAYTDTQYF	TGCAGTGCTGTGGGACTAGCGGGGGCCTACACAGATACGCAGTATTTT
TRBV9	NA	TRBJ2-1	NA	CASSPVGGVGEQFF	TGTGCCAGCAGCCCCGTCGGGGGAGTAGGAGAGCAGTTCTTC
TRBV7-2	TRBD1	TRBJ2-7	few	CASSLRQTGPYEQYF	TGTGCCAGCAGCCTAAGGCAGACAGGGCCTTACGAGCAGTACTTC
TRBV12-3/TRBV12-4	TRBD1	TRBJ1-2	NA	CASSLIQGVGGYTF	TGTGCCAGCAGTTTAATCCAGGGGGTGGGCGGCTACACCTTC
TRBV5-1	NA	TRBJ2-1	few	CASSLAVRRATYNEQFF	TGCGCCAGCAGCTTGGCCGTGAGGCGGGCAACCTACAATGAGCAGTTCTTC